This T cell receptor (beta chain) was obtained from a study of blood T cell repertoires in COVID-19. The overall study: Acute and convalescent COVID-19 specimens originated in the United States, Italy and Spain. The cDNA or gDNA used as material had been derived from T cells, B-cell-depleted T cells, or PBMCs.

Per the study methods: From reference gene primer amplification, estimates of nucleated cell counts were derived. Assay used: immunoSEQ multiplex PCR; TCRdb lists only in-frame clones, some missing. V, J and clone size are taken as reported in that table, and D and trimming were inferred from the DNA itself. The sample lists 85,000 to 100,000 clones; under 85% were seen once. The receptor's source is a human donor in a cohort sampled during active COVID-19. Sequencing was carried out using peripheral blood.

CDR3 sequence (DNA): TGTGCCACCAGTGATTTCAAACCGGGCACTGAAGCTTTCTTT. It translates to CATSDFKPGTEAFF. This chain links TRBV24-1 with TRBJ1-1; D ambiguous. CDR1 and CDR2 (germline): KGHDR, SFDVKD. The ends were cut back, 1 base at V and 4 bases at J, with 9 bases in the middle. This CDR3 has 14 amino acids.